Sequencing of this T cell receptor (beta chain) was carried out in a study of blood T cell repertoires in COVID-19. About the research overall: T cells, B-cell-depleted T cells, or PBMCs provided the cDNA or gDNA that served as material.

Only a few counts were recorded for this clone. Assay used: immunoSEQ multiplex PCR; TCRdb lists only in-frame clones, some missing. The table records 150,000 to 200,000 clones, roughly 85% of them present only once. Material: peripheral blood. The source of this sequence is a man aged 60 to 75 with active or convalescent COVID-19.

The CDR3 here is CASSPDGREQYF. The CDR3 nucleotides read TGTGCCAGCAGCCCGGACGGGAGGGAGCAGTACTTC. This chain joins TRBV5-4 and TRBJ2-7; 7 bases align to TRBD2. V shed 4 bases and J 7 bases; nucleotides not matched to a gene: 5. CDR3 size: 12 residues. CDR1 is SGHNT, CDR2 YYREEE, per germline (reference sequence).